This T cell receptor (beta chain) was documented in a study of T cells in Graves' hyperthyroidism and ophthalmopathy. Template material for amplifying TCR beta CDR3 regions consisted of RNA transcripts. The TCR CDR3 was amplified in a first-round RT-PCR using the HTBI primer set. MiXCR was run by TCRdb on the multiplex PCR reads, yielding one entry per CDR3 protein. The data hold about 740,000 distinct CDR3 sequences, with 12% to 15% observed a single time. Germline V gene data show CDR1 as SGHRS and CDR2 as YFSETQ. With V trimmed by 2 bases and J by 4 bases, 8 bases remained unmatched. The length of the CDR3 is 15 residues. This clonotype was counted only a few times. Clinical symptoms, serum thyroxine and TRAb, thyroid ultrasound and orbital computed tomography together formed the diagnostic basis.

The receptor was derived from a woman aged 18-35 years with Graves' hyperthyroidism. The genes are TRBV5-1 and TRBJ1-2, with TRBD1 identical over 7 bases. Sequencing used blood. CDR3 sequence: CASSFSTGHPYGYTF. The CDR3 DNA reads TGCGCCAGCAGCTTCTCGACAGGGCACCCCTATGGCTACACCTTC. The full variable domain, completed using reference TRBV5-1 and TRBJ1-2, is KAGVTQTPRYLIKTRGQQVTLSCSPISGHRSVSWYQQTPGQGLQFLFEYFSETQRNKGNFPGRFSGRQFSNSRSEMNVSTLELGDSALYLCASSFSTGHPYGYTFGSGTRLTVV.